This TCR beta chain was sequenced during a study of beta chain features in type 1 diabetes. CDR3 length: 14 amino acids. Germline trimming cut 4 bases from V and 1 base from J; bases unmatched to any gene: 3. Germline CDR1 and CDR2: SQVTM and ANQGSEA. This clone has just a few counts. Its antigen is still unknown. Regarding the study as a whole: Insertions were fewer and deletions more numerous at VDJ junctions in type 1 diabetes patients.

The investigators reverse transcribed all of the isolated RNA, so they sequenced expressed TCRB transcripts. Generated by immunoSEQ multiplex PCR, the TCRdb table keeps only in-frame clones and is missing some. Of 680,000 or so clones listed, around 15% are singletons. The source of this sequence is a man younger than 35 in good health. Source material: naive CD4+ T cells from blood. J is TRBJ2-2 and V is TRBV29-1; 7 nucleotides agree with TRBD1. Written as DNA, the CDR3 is TGCAGCGTTGTCCGGACAGGGAACACCGGGGAGCTGTTTTTT. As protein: CSVVRTGNTGELFF.